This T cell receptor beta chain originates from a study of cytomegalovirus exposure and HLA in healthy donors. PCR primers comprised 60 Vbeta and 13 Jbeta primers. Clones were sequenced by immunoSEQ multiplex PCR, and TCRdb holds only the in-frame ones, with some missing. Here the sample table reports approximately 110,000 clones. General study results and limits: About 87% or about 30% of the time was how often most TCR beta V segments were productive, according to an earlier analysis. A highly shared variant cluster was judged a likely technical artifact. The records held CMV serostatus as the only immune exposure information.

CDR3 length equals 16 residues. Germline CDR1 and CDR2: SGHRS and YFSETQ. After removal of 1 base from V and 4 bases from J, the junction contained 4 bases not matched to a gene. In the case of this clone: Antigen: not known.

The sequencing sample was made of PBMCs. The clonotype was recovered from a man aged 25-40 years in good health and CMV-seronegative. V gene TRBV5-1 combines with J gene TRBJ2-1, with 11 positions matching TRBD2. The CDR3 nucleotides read TGCGCCAGCAGCTTGCGTCCTAGCGGGGGGTACAATGAGCAGTTCTTC. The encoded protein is CASSLRPSGGYNEQFF.